This TCR beta chain comes out of a study of blood T cell repertoires in COVID-19. The data were produced by immunoSEQ multiplex PCR, yet TCRdb's version contains in-frame clones alone and is incomplete. This sample has 300,000 or so clones; roughly nine tenths occur once, and the top ten carry roughly 6.7%. Per the germline V gene, CDR1 is SGHTA and CDR2 is FQGNSA. This CDR3 has 14 amino acids. The V gene lost 1 base and the J gene lost 3 bases, with 9 bases spanning the gap. The sequence came from a man younger than 35 who had recovered from COVID-19. The chain combines TRBV7-2 with TRBJ1-1, with a tentative D call TRBD1 (5 bases). Sequencing was performed on peripheral blood. This chain's CDR3 is CASSLGWGDTEAFF. CDR3 nucleotides: TGTGCCAGCAGCTTAGGCTGGGGGGACACTGAAGCTTTCTTT.